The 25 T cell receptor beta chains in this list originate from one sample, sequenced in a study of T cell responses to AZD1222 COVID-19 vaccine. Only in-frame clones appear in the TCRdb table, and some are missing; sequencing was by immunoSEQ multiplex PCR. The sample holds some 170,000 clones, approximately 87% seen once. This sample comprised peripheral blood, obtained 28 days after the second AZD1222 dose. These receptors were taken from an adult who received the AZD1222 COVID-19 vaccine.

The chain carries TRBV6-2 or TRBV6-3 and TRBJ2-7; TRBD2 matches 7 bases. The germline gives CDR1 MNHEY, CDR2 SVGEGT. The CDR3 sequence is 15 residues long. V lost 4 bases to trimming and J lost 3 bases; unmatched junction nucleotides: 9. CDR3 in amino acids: CASSFPRGGGYEQYF. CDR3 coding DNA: TGTGCCAGCAGTTTTCCCCGCGGGGGAGGCTACGAGCAGTACTTC.

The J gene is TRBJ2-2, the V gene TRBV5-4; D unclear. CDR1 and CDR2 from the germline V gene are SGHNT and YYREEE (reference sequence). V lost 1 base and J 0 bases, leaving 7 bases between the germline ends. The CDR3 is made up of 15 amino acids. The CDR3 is CASSLQASNTGELFF. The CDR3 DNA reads TGTGCCAGCAGCTTGCAGGCATCGAACACCGGGGAGCTGTTTTTT.

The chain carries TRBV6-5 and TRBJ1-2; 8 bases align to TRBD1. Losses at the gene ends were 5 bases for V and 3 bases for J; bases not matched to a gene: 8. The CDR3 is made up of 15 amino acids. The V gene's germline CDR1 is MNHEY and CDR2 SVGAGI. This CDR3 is CASSMGQAGDYGYTF. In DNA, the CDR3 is TGTGCCAGCAGTATGGGACAGGCGGGCGACTATGGCTACACCTTC.

CDR3: CACDQRGGESITGELFF. The CDR3 region has the DNA TGTGCCTGCGACCAGCGGGGGGGCGAGAGTATCACCGGGGAGCTGTTTTTT. The chain carries TRBV19 and TRBJ2-2, with 10 bases aligning to TRBD2. Germline-derived CDR1 and CDR2 are LNHDA and SQIVND (reference sequence). Trimming at V came to 11 bases and at J to 4 bases, leaving 16 bases not matched to a gene. The CDR3 consists of 17 residues.

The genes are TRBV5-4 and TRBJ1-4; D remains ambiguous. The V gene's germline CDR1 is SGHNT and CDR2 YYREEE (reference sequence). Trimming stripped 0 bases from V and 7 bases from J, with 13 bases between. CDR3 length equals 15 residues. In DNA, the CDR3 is TGTGCCAGCAGCTTGGCCGGGTCTCAAGGTGAAAAACTGTTTTTT. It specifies CASSLAGSQGEKLFF.

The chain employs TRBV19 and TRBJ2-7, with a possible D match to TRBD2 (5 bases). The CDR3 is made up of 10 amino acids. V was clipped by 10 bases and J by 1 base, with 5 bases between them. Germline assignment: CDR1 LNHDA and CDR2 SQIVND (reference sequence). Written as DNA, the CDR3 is TGTGCCACGGGGTCCTACGAGCAGTACTTC. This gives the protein CATGSYEQYF. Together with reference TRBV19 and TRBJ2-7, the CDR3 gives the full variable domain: DGGITQSPKYLFRKEGQNVTLSCEQNLNHDAMYWYRQDPGQGLRLIYYSQIVNDFQKGDIAEGYSVSREKKESFPLTVTSAQKNPTAFYLCATGSYEQYFGPGTRLTVT.

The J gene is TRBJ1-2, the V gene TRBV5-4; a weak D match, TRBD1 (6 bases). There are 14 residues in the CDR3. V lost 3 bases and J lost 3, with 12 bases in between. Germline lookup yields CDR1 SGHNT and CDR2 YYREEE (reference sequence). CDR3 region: CASSSRAGDYGYTF. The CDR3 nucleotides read TGTGCCAGCAGCTCAAGAGCAGGGGACTATGGCTACACCTTC.

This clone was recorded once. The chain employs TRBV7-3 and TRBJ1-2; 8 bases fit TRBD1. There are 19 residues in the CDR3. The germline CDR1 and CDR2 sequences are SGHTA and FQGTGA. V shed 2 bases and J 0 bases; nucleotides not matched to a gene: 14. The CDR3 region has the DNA TGTGCCAGCAGCTTATTTGGTCCCCGACAGGGGTTACCTAACTATGGCTACACCTTC. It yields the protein CASSLFGPRQGLPNYGYTF.

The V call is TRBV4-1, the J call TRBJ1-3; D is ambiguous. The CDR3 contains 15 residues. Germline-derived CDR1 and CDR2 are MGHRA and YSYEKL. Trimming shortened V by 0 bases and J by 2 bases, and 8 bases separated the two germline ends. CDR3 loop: CASSQDSGAGNTIYF. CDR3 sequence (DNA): TGCGCCAGCAGCCAAGATTCCGGGGCTGGAAACACCATATATTTT.

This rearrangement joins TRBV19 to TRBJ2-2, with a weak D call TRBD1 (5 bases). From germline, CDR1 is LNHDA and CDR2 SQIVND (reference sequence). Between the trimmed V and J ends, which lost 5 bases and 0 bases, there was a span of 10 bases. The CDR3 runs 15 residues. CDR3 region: CASSPLQANTGELFF. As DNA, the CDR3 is TGTGCCAGTAGTCCATTACAGGCGAACACCGGGGAGCTGTTTTTT. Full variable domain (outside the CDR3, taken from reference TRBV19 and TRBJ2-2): DGGITQSPKYLFRKEGQNVTLSCEQNLNHDAMYWYRQDPGQGLRLIYYSQIVNDFQKGDIAEGYSVSREKKESFPLTVTSAQKNPTAFYLCASSPLQANTGELFFGEGSRLTVL.

The CDR3 spells CASSILAGLTDTQYF. CDR3 DNA sequence: TGCGCCAGCAGCATACTAGCGGGGCTCACAGATACGCAGTATTTT. This sequence joins TRBV5-1 and TRBJ2-3; 10 bases align to TRBD2. The V gene's germline CDR1 is SGHRS and CDR2 YFSETQ. The length of the CDR3 is 15 residues. With 4 bases clipped from V and 2 bases from J, the junction kept 4 bases outside the gene matches.

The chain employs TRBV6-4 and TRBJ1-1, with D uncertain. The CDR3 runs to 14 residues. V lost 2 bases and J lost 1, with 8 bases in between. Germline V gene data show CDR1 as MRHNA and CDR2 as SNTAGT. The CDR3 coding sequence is TGTGCCAGCAGTGACGTGCCGGGGAACACTGAAGCTTTCTTT. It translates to CASSDVPGNTEAFF.

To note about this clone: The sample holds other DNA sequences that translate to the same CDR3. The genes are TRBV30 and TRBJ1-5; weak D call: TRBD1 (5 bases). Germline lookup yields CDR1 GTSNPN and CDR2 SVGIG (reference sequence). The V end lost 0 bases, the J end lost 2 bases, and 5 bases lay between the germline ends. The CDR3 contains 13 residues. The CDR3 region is CAWSVQGNQPQHF. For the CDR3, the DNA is TGTGCCTGGAGTGTACAGGGCAATCAGCCCCAGCATTTT.

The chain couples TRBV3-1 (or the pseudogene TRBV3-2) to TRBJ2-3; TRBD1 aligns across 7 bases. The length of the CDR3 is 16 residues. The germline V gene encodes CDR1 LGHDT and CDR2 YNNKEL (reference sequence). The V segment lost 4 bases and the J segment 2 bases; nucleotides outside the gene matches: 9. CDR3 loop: CASSPPTGSATDTQYF. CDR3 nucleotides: TGTGCCAGCAGCCCCCCGACAGGGTCGGCCACAGATACGCAGTATTTT.

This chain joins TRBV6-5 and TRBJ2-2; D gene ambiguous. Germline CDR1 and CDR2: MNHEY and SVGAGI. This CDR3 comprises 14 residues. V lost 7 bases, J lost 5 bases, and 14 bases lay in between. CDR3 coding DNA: TGTGCCAGCATCCGGAAGGGTGAGACCGGGGAGCTGTTTTTT. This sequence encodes CASIRKGETGELFF.

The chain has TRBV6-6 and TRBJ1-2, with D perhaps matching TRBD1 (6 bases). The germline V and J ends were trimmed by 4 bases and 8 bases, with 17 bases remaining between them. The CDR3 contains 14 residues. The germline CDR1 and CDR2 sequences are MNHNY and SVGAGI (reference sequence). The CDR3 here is CASSWPSGTNGYTF. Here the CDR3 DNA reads TGTGCCAGCAGTTGGCCCTCCGGGACAAACGGCTACACCTTC.

Written as DNA, the CDR3 is TGCGCCAGCAGTGTAAGGAGAGACGAGCAGTACTTC. It is translated as CASSVRRDEQYF. The rearrangement uses TRBV10-2 and TRBJ2-7; D not certain. The germline V gene has CDR1 WSHSY and CDR2 SAAADI. This CDR3 contains 12 residues. The V gene lost 4 bases and the J gene lost 5 bases, with 9 bases spanning the gap.

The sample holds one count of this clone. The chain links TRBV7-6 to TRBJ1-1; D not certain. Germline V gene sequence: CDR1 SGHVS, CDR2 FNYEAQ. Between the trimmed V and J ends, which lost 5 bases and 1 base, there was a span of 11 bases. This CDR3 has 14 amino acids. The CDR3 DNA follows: TGTGCCAGCAGCAAAGGACTGGGGAACACTGAAGCTTTCTTT. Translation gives CASSKGLGNTEAFF. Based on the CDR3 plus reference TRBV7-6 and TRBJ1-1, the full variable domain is GAGVSQSPRYKVTKRGQDVALRCDPISGHVSLYWYRQALGQGPEFLTYFNYEAQQDKSGLPNDRFSAERPEGSISTLTIQRTEQRDSAMYRCASSKGLGNTEAFFGQGTRLTVV.

This CDR3 is CASSTGLDQPQHF. The CDR3 DNA follows: TGTGCCAGTAGTACGGGACTTGATCAGCCCCAGCATTTT. J is TRBJ1-5 and V is TRBV19; possibly TRBD1 for D (5 bases). Per the germline V gene, CDR1 is LNHDA and CDR2 is SQIVND (reference sequence). The length of the CDR3 is 13 residues. Trimming cost V 4 bases and J 5 bases, with 9 bases left between them.

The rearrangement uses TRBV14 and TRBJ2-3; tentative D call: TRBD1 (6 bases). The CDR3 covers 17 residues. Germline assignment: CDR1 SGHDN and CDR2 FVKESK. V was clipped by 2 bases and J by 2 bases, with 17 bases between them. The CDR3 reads CASSQPTRDTYTDTQYF. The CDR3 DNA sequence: TGTGCCAGCAGCCAACCCACCCGGGACACCTACACAGATACGCAGTATTTT.

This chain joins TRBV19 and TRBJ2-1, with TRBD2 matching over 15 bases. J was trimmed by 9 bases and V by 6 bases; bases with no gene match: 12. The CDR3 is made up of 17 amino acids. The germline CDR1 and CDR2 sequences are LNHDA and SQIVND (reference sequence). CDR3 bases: TGTGCCAGTAGATCCCGGACTAGCGGGGGGGCTTCTGGTGAGCAGTTCTTC. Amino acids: CASRSRTSGGASGEQFF. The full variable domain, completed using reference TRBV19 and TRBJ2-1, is DGGITQSPKYLFRKEGQNVTLSCEQNLNHDAMYWYRQDPGQGLRLIYYSQIVNDFQKGDIAEGYSVSREKKESFPLTVTSAQKNPTAFYLCASRSRTSGGASGEQFFGPGTRLTVL.

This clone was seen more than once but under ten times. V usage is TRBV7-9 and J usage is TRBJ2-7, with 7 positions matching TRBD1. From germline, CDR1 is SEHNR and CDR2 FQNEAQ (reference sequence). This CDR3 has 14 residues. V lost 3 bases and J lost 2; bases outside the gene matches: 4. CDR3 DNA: TGTGCCAGCAGCTTTCGGGACAGTCCCTACGAGCAGTACTTC. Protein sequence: CASSFRDSPYEQYF.

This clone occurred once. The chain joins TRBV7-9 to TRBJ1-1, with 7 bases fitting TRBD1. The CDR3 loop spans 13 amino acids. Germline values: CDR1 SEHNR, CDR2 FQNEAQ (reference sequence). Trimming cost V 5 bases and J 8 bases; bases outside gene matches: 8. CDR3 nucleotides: TGTGCCAGCAGCCGATCGACAGGGACCGAAGCTTTCTTT. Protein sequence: CASSRSTGTEAFF.

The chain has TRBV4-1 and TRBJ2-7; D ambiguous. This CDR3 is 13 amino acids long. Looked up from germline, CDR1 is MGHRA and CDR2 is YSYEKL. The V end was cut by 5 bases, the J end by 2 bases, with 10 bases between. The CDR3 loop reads CASSSNMAYEQYF. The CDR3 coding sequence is TGCGCCAGCAGCTCTAATATGGCCTACGAGCAGTACTTC.

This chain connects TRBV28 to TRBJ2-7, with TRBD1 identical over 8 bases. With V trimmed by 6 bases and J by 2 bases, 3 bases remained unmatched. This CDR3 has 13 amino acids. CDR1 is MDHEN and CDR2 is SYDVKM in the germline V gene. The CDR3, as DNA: TGTGCCAGCAGAAAGGGACAGGCCTACGAGCAGTACTTC. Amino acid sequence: CASRKGQAYEQYF.